This section outlines one T cell receptor (beta chain) sequence together with its context. These data originate in a study of blood T cell repertoires in COVID-19. Study in general: Samples of COVID-19 (acute and convalescent) were obtained from the United States, Italy and Spain. From T cells, B-cell-depleted T cells, or PBMCs came the material, which was cDNA or gDNA.

Original analysis: Amplification with reference gene primers provided the estimates of nucleated cell counts. Only in-frame clones appear in the TCRdb table, and some are missing; sequencing was by immunoSEQ multiplex PCR. V and J calls plus clone size are reproduced from that table; the DNA served to infer D and trimming. The data hold tens of thousands of clones, with about 89% observed a single time. CDR1 SGHRS and CDR2 YFSETQ come from the germline V gene. The junction had 3 bases not matched to a gene; V was cut back by 0 bases and J by 4 bases. The CDR3 sequence is 14 residues long. The receptor's source is a man in his forties or fifties with active COVID-19. The chain carries TRBV5-1 and TRBJ1-2, with TRBD1 identical over 7 bases. The sample comprised peripheral blood. The CDR3 spells CASSLGDSIYGYTF. Written as DNA, the CDR3 is TGCGCCAGCAGCTTGGGGGACAGCATCTATGGCTACACCTTC.